These 16 T cell receptor beta chains were all obtained from the same sample, sequenced in a study of shared clonotypes between healthy human individuals. Produced via immunoSEQ multiplex PCR; TCRdb's table is partial and in-frame only. The table includes some 1.5 million clones, around 97% detected once. Sequencing was carried out using naive CD4+ T cells sorted from blood. Regarding subset: CD45RA+ positively selected. These receptors were collected from a man in his thirties or forties in good health.

V usage is TRBV19 and J usage is TRBJ1-1, with D possibly matching TRBD1 (6 bases). Germline values: CDR1 LNHDA, CDR2 SQIVND (reference sequence). This CDR3 has 15 amino acids. The V end was cut by 3 bases, the J end by 3 bases, with 14 bases between. CDR3 amino acids: CASSIIRGLHTEAFF. CDR3 sequence (DNA): TGTGCCAGTAGTATCATTAGGGGGTTGCACACTGAAGCTTTCTTT.

The chain links TRBV5-1 to TRBJ1-1; 9 bases agree with TRBD1. The germline CDR1 and CDR2 sequences are SGHRS and YFSETQ. The length of the CDR3 is 17 residues. With V trimmed by 1 base and J by 7 bases, 14 bases remained unmatched. The chain's CDR3 is CASSLWREGQGTFEAFF. CDR3 in DNA: TGCGCCAGCAGCTTGTGGAGGGAGGGACAGGGTACTTTTGAAGCTTTCTTT. Full variable domain (missing parts from reference TRBV5-1 and TRBJ1-1): KAGVTQTPRYLIKTRGQQVTLSCSPISGHRSVSWYQQTPGQGLQFLFEYFSETQRNKGNFPGRFSGRQFSNSRSEMNVSTLELGDSALYLCASSLWREGQGTFEAFFGQGTRLTVV.

The chain has TRBV7-6 and TRBJ2-7; D remains unclear. The germline gives CDR1 SGHVS, CDR2 FNYEAQ. The CDR3 is 15 residues long. Deletions cut 1 base from V and 0 bases from J, with 10 bases between. CDR3 amino acids: CASSLVLQHSYEQYF. The CDR3 nucleotides are TGTGCCAGCAGCTTAGTCTTACAGCACTCCTACGAGCAGTACTTC.

The V and J genes are TRBV11-2 and TRBJ2-5, with unresolved D. Germline loops: CDR1 SGHAT, CDR2 FQNNGV. The V and J ends lost 5 bases and 7 bases respectively, with 14 bases between them. The CDR3 covers 13 residues. CDR3 loop: CASSQTRMGTQYF. The DNA of the CDR3 is TGTGCCAGCAGCCAGACTCGGATGGGGACCCAGTACTTC.

Turning to this clone: Just one base apart from a much larger clone, this may be a read error. This CDR3 is also generated by other DNA sequences in the sample. This sequence joins TRBV2 and TRBJ2-7; D unresolved. Germline V gives CDR1 SNHLY, CDR2 FYNNEI. This CDR3 comprises 12 residues. With 2 bases removed from V and 0 bases from J, the gap between germline ends came to 2 bases. The CDR3 reads CASSESSYEQYF. The CDR3 DNA sequence: TGTGCCAGCAGTGAATCCTCCTACGAGCAGTACTTC.

To note about this clone: At the DNA level, this CDR3 is encoded by other sequences in the same sample as well. The chain links TRBV5-1 to TRBJ2-5; D unresolved. Trimming took off 3 bases at V and 2 bases at J, with 5 bases between the two ends. Germline V CDR1 and CDR2: SGHRS, YFSETQ. The CDR3 runs to 12 residues. CDR3 DNA sequence: TGCGCCAGCAGCTCGCAACAAGAGACCCAGTACTTC. Translated, it gives CASSSQQETQYF.

The V call is TRBV30, the J call TRBJ2-1, with TRBD2 as a possible D gene (6 bases). The CDR3 runs 11 residues. The germline gives CDR1 GTSNPN, CDR2 SVGIG (reference sequence). With 1 base removed from V and 10 bases from J, the gap between germline ends came to 8 bases. CDR3: CAWSAGVEQFF. In DNA, the CDR3 is TGTGCCTGGAGTGCGGGAGTGGAGCAGTTCTTC.

On this clone: This sample also contains other DNA sequences that code for the same CDR3. The V and J genes are TRBV19 and TRBJ2-3; no firm D call. Germline-derived CDR1 and CDR2 are LNHDA and SQIVND (reference sequence). V was cut by 6 bases and J by 6 bases, with 7 bases left in between. The CDR3 is made up of 11 amino acids. CDR3 amino acids: CASRRADTQYF. CDR3 DNA: TGTGCCAGTAGAAGGGCGGATACGCAGTATTTT.

The chain employs TRBV6-1 and TRBJ1-5, with D perhaps TRBD1 (5 bases). There are 14 residues in the CDR3. Germline V gene sequence: CDR1 MNHNS, CDR2 SASEGT. V gave up 7 bases and J gave up 5 bases, with 15 bases separating them. For the CDR3, the DNA is TGTGCCAGCATGTCGAGGGGCGGCCATCAGCCCCAGCATTTT. Translating gives CASMSRGGHQPQHF.

This clone occurred once. This sequence joins TRBV7-8 and TRBJ2-7; D not certain. Per germline, CDR1 SGHVS and CDR2 FQNEAQ. Trimming took 11 bases from V and 5 from J, leaving 16 bases between them. The CDR3 is made up of 12 amino acids. CDR3 coding DNA: TGTGCCCACCCTAACTGGCCCCACGAGCAGTACTTC. Encoded protein: CAHPNWPHEQYF. The whole variable domain, remainder taken from reference TRBV7-8 and TRBJ2-7, is GAGVSQSPRYKVAKRGQDVALRCDPISGHVSLFWYQQALGQGPEFLTYFQNEAQLDKSGLPSDRFFAERPEGSVSTLKIQRTQQEDSAVYLCAHPNWPHEQYFGPGTRLTVT.

The V gene is TRBV2, the J gene TRBJ2-3; D is uncertain. In germline, CDR1 is SNHLY, CDR2 FYNNEI. The CDR3 totals 15 residues. With 4 bases removed from V and 0 bases from J, the gap between germline ends came to 11 bases. This CDR3 is CASSADAYSTDTQYF. CDR3 bases: TGTGCCAGCAGTGCTGACGCGTATAGCACAGATACGCAGTATTTT.

V usage is TRBV9 and J usage is TRBJ1-1; D unresolved. V gave up 0 bases and J gave up 4 bases, with 13 bases separating them. CDR1 SGDLS and CDR2 YYNGEE come from the germline V gene. This CDR3 contains 15 residues. CDR3 in amino acids: CASSVAGIVGTEAFF. In nucleotides, the CDR3 is TGTGCCAGCAGCGTAGCTGGGATTGTAGGCACTGAAGCTTTCTTT.

The V and J genes are TRBV7-9 and TRBJ2-5; 7 nucleotides align to TRBD2. The trim removed 5 bases at V and 4 bases at J, leaving 7 bases unmatched. CDR1 SEHNR and CDR2 FQNEAQ come from the germline V gene (reference sequence). The CDR3 extends over 14 amino acids. This chain's CDR3 is CASSPASGTETQYF. CDR3 in DNA: TGTGCCAGCAGCCCCGCTAGCGGTACAGAGACCCAGTACTTC.

This clone showed up just once. The CDR3 nucleotides read TGTGCCAGCAGTCCCAGTAGCCGGGCCCCCTACGAGCAGTACTTC. Translated: CASSPSSRAPYEQYF. The rearrangement joins TRBV28 to TRBJ2-7; D gene ambiguous. Trimming stripped 5 bases from V and 2 bases from J, with 16 bases between. This CDR3 spans 15 amino acids. Germline lookup yields CDR1 MDHEN and CDR2 SYDVKM.

This clone was counted once. This rearrangement joins TRBV19 to TRBJ2-3; perhaps TRBD1 as D (6 bases). The germline V gene encodes CDR1 LNHDA and CDR2 SQIVND (reference sequence). With 5 bases removed from V and 4 bases from J, the gap between germline ends came to 16 bases. The CDR3 has 15 residues. CDR3 amino acids: CASSLDRLTADTQYF. The CDR3 nucleotides read TGTGCCAGTAGTCTTGACAGGCTCACCGCAGATACGCAGTATTTT.

Worth noting for this clone: The DNA is left out, because the CDR3 cannot be placed on it with certainty; the CDR3 is given as TCRdb lists it. V and J are TRBV2 and TRBJ2-1; TRBD1, the table's D call, lacks a check against the DNA. In germline, CDR1 is SNHLY, CDR2 FYNNEI. The CDR3 adds up to 14 amino acids, both ends counted. The CDR3 sequence is CASILDRTYNEQFF.